This is a list of T cell receptor beta chains from one sample in a study of blood T cells in healthy people across ages. Via MiXCR, TCRdb re-called the 5' RACE reads, giving one row per CDR3 protein. The repertoire holds over 1,500,000 distinct CDR3 sequences, 49% seen once, with approximately 2.1% in the top ten. Sequenced material: blood. The receptors stem from a woman aged 40 to 50 in good health. CDR3s include the opening cysteine and the closing phenylalanine or tryptophan. Each record gives: D gene, clone size, J gene, V gene, CDR3 length, CDR3 DNA, CDR3 protein. A D gene is named only where the DNA matches it firmly. Size values are once, few and many counts, or a class for expanded clones, and some rows have none.

D: -
size: few
J: TRBJ2-7
V: TRBV10-1
length: 15
DNA: TGCGCCAGCAGTGAGCTCGTGGGGGCTGTGGGGGAGCAGTACTTC
CDR3: CASSELVGAVGEQYF

D: -
size: -
J: TRBJ2-5
V: TRBV7-2
length: 15
DNA: TGTGCCAGCACCGAATTGGGGGGCCCCCAAGAGACCCAGTACTTC
CDR3: CASTELGGPQETQYF

D: -
size: few
J: TRBJ2-3
V: TRBV6-1
length: 12
DNA: TGTGCCAGCCATTCGGGACACGATACGCAGTATTTT
CDR3: CASHSGHDTQYF

D: TRBD1
size: few
J: TRBJ2-7
V: TRBV20-1
length: 15
DNA: TGCAGTGCTCCCTACCGACAGGGGGGGACCTACGAGCAGTACTTC
CDR3: CSAPYRQGGTYEQYF

D: -
size: -
J: TRBJ2-7
V: TRBV3-1
length: 13
DNA: TGTGCCAGCAGCCAAGATGAAGATCGGGCCCAGTACTTC
CDR3: CASSQDEDRAQYF

D: -
size: many
J: TRBJ2-5
V: TRBV5-1
length: 13
DNA: TGCGCCAGCAGCGCCAACAGAGGGGAGACCCAGTACTTC
CDR3: CASSANRGETQYF

D: -
size: -
J: TRBJ2-3
V: TRBV7-3
length: 16
DNA: TGTGCCAGCAGCCCCCCGGGACTCCGCACTGGAGATACGCAGTATTTT
CDR3: CASSPPGLRTGDTQYF

D: -
size: few
J: TRBJ2-7
V: TRBV2
length: 12
DNA: TGTGCCAGCAGTACAGGGTACTACGAGCAGTACTTC
CDR3: CASSTGYYEQYF

D: TRBD1
size: -
J: TRBJ2-1
V: TRBV24-1
length: 16
DNA: TGTGCCACCTCTGACCGGGGGACAGGGGGTTTGGATGAGCAGTTCTTC
CDR3: CATSDRGTGGLDEQFF

D: TRBD1
size: -
J: TRBJ1-5
V: TRBV6-2/TRBV6-3
length: 14
DNA: TGTGCCAGCAGCCGACAGGGGGCTCGACAGCCCCAGCATTTT
CDR3: CASSRQGARQPQHF

D: -
size: -
J: TRBJ2-7
V: TRBV27
length: 15
DNA: TGTGCCAGCAGTCCAAAGCAAGACTACTACAATGAGCAGTACTTC
CDR3: CASSPKQDYYNEQYF

D: TRBD1
size: few
J: TRBJ2-7
V: TRBV6-6
length: 15
DNA: TGTGCCAGCACCTCGTCTGGACAGGCAACCTACGAGCAGTACTTC
CDR3: CASTSSGQATYEQYF

D: -
size: -
J: TRBJ2-7
V: TRBV6-2/TRBV6-3
length: 14
DNA: TGTGCCAGCAACCCCACAGCGAGCCCCTACGAGCAGTACTTC
CDR3: CASNPTASPYEQYF

D: TRBD1
size: few
J: TRBJ2-4
V: TRBV6-2/TRBV6-3
length: 11
DNA: TGTGCCAGCAGTTATTGGGGACAGCAGTACTTC
CDR3: CASSYWGQQYF

D: -
size: few
J: TRBJ2-3
V: TRBV7-9
length: 16
DNA: TGTGCCAGCACCTCATTACTGGGAAAACACACAGATACGCAGTATTTT
CDR3: CASTSLLGKHTDTQYF

D: -
size: few
J: TRBJ2-7
V: TRBV20-1
length: 12
DNA: TGCAGTGCAGTAGACAGGTCCCACGAGCAGTACTTC
CDR3: CSAVDRSHEQYF

D: -
size: few
J: TRBJ2-5
V: TRBV25-1
length: 14
DNA: TGTGCCAGCAGTGAGCGAGACGTGGGAGAGACCCAGTACTTC
CDR3: CASSERDVGETQYF

D: -
size: -
J: TRBJ2-5
V: TRBV5-1
length: 14
DNA: TGCGCCAGCAGCTTTAGCAGTAGTCAAGAGACCCAGTACTTC
CDR3: CASSFSSSQETQYF

D: -
size: few
J: TRBJ2-5
V: TRBV5-1
length: 14
DNA: TGCGCCAGCACCCCCACGGGGAGTGAAGAGACCCAGTACTTC
CDR3: CASTPTGSEETQYF

D: TRBD1
size: -
J: TRBJ2-1
V: TRBV6-2/TRBV6-3
length: 15
DNA: TGTGCCAGCAGGATCGACAGGGGGATCTACAATGAGCAGTTCTTC
CDR3: CASRIDRGIYNEQFF

D: TRBD1
size: few
J: TRBJ1-2
V: TRBV2
length: 15
DNA: TGTGCCAGCAGTACCGGACAGGAGTTCTACTATGGCTACACCTTC
CDR3: CASSTGQEFYYGYTF

D: TRBD1
size: few
J: TRBJ2-7
V: TRBV10-3
length: 14
DNA: TGTGCCATCGCCGGGACAGGGGGTTCCTACGAGCAGTACTTC
CDR3: CAIAGTGGSYEQYF

D: -
size: -
J: TRBJ2-5
V: TRBV20-1
length: 15
DNA: TGCAGTGCTAGCGATCTTGGTTTGACCGGGGAGACCCAGTACTTC
CDR3: CSASDLGLTGETQYF

D: TRBD1
size: -
J: TRBJ2-5
V: TRBV6-5
length: 16
DNA: TGTGCCAGCAGTTTCCTAGTGACAGGGTCGGTCAATGAGCAGTACTTC
CDR3: CASSFLVTGSVNEQYF

D: -
size: -
J: TRBJ2-1
V: TRBV5-6
length: 16
DNA: TGTGCCAGCAGCCCGGGACTCCCAGGCTCCCACAATGAGCAGTTCTTC
CDR3: CASSPGLPGSHNEQFF

D: TRBD1
size: few
J: TRBJ1-2
V: TRBV4-3
length: 15
DNA: TGCGCCAGCAGCCATGGACAGGTAGTCTCCTATGGCTACACCTTC
CDR3: CASSHGQVVSYGYTF

D: -
size: -
J: TRBJ1-1
V: TRBV20-1
length: 16
DNA: TGCAGTGCTAGAGATTTCCTACAGGGAGGAGGGCTCGAAGCTTTCTTT
CDR3: CSARDFLQGGGLEAFF